This T cell receptor (beta chain) stems from a study of T cells in Graves' hyperthyroidism and ophthalmopathy. Amplification yielded TCR beta CDR3 regions, with RNA transcripts as the source. A set of HTBI primers served as the primers for a first-round RT-PCR of the TCR CDR3. MiXCR, run by TCRdb on the multiplex PCR reads, gives a single entry per CDR3 protein. Among 700,000 or so distinct CDR3 sequences listed, 14% were seen once. The trim removed 4 bases at V and 0 bases at J, leaving 5 bases unmatched. This CDR3 contains 16 residues. Germline V gene data show CDR1 as KGHDR and CDR2 as SFDVKD. This clonotype showed up many times. Its antigen is currently unknown. General observations from the study: Median prediction lead before ophthalmopathy onset was around 6.9 months with the model.

This sequence was found in a woman in her fifties or sixties with Graves' ophthalmopathy. The chain uses TRBV24-1 and TRBJ2-3; 8 positions match TRBD2. The sample taken for sequencing was blood. Written as DNA, the CDR3 is TGTGCCACCAGTGACCCCGGGACTAGAAGCACAGATACGCAGTATTTT. Translated, it gives CATSDPGTRSTDTQYF.